One sample yielded the 21 T cell receptor beta chains listed below, sequenced in a study of beta chain bispecific antibodies for T cell cancers. Study-wide points: Most targeted TRBV signal came from the leukemia cell line cells, not normal T cells.

Antigen specificity for these receptors is unknown. Either OKT3 anti-CD3 antibody or CD3/CD28 beads expanded T cells from blood mononuclear cells over roughly three days. TCRdb fed the 5' RACE reads into MiXCR, producing one record per CDR3 protein. The sample includes 20,000 to 25,000 distinct CDR3 sequences, approximately 2.5% seen only once; the top ten take about 30%. Sequencing used healthy donor T cells cultured with leukemia cells. The receptors come from a human donor in good health. Some clones in this sample may be carry-over from other donors' samples.

CDR3 sequence (DNA): TGTGCCAGTAGTATACGGGACATCCCCTACGAGCAGTACTTC. Translation: CASSIRDIPYEQYF. V usage is TRBV19 and J usage is TRBJ2-7, with D possibly being TRBD1 (6 bases). The CDR3 has 14 residues. In germline, CDR1 is LNHDA, CDR2 SQIVND (reference sequence). V was shortened by 2 bases and J by 2 bases, with 10 bases between the two germline ends. The whole variable domain, remainder taken from reference TRBV19 and TRBJ2-7, is DGGITQSPKYLFRKEGQNVTLSCEQNLNHDAMYWYRQDPGQGLRLIYYSQIVNDFQKGDIAEGYSVSREKKESFPLTVTSAQKNPTAFYLCASSIRDIPYEQYFGPGTRLTVT.

By frequency in the sample, this clonotype is medium-sized (0.01 to 0.1%). This chain uses TRBV11-2 with TRBJ2-5; 9 nucleotides line up with TRBD1. The CDR3 is made up of 14 amino acids. V was clipped by 6 bases and J by 5 bases; unmatched bases: 7. The germline V gene encodes CDR1 SGHAT and CDR2 FQNNGV. The CDR3 nucleotides are TGTGCCAGCAGTGTGGACAGGGGATCGGAGACCCAGTACTTC. It translates to CASSVDRGSETQYF.

V is TRBV5-6 and J is TRBJ2-1, with D unclear. Germline V lookup: CDR1 SGHDT, CDR2 YYEEEE. CDR3 size: 15 residues. Trimming took off 4 bases at V and 1 base at J, with 12 bases between the two ends. In DNA form, the CDR3 reads TGTGCCAGCAGCCCACCGCAGTGGTCCTACAATGAGCAGTTCTTC. Translated: CASSPPQWSYNEQFF.

The table lists this clonotype with many counts. This chain uses TRBV27 with TRBJ2-7; the match to TRBD1 covers 9 bases. Germline assignment: CDR1 MNHEY and CDR2 SMNVEV (reference sequence). This CDR3 comprises 15 residues. Unmatched junction bases numbered 5, after V lost 3 bases and J lost 2 bases. CDR3 sequence: CASSLGQGITYEQYF. DNA for the CDR3: TGTGCCAGCAGTTTGGGACAGGGCATTACCTACGAGCAGTACTTC.

This clonotype has a count of ten or more. The chain's CDR3 is CASSLWRARTEAFF. CDR3 nucleotides: TGTGCCAGCAGCCTGTGGCGGGCGAGAACTGAAGCTTTCTTT. J is TRBJ1-1 and V is TRBV11-2; D remains ambiguous. The CDR3 spans 14 residues. V was clipped by 5 bases and J by 5 bases, with 15 bases between them. Looked up from germline, CDR1 is SGHAT and CDR2 is FQNNGV.

Ten or more counts support this clonotype. The chain links TRBV19 to TRBJ2-2, with D uncertain. Germline CDR1 and CDR2: LNHDA and SQIVND (reference sequence). The CDR3 spans 16 residues. Between the trimmed V and J ends, which lost 10 bases and 4 bases, there was a span of 22 bases. The CDR3 here is CATPPHRVVTTGELFF. The CDR3 DNA reads as TGTGCCACCCCGCCCCACCGAGTGGTGACCACCGGGGAGCTGTTTTTT.

This clonotype came up many times. The chain carries TRBV5-5 and TRBJ2-4; possible D gene TRBD1, 6 bases. V shed 2 bases and J shed 8 bases, with 17 bases lying between them. The CDR3 runs 15 residues. Germline assignment: CDR1 SGHKS and CDR2 YYEKEE (reference sequence). CDR3 in amino acids: CASSLVRGGVDIQYF. CDR3 sequence (DNA): TGTGCCAGCAGCTTAGTCCGAGGGGGAGTCGACATTCAGTACTTC.

This clonotype turned up a few times. The V gene is TRBV20-1, the J gene TRBJ1-2; 7 bases line up with TRBD1. The CDR3 has 16 amino acids. V lost 3 bases and J lost 4; bases outside the gene matches: 14. Germline V CDR1 and CDR2: DFQATT, SNEGSKA (reference sequence). CDR3 residues: CSARTTGTEDIYGYTF. The CDR3 DNA follows: TGCAGTGCTAGGACTACCGGGACAGAAGATATCTATGGCTACACCTTC.

This clonotype occurred many times. The chain employs TRBV14 and TRBJ1-2; D remains ambiguous. V lost 0 bases and J 3 bases, leaving 8 bases between the germline ends. The CDR3 is 14 amino acids. CDR1 and CDR2 from the germline V gene are SGHDN and FVKESK. The CDR3 nucleotides are TGTGCCAGCAGCCAAGACAGGCCCTACTATGGCTACACCTTC. Its translation: CASSQDRPYYGYTF.

At least ten counts were recorded for this clonotype. The chain is built from TRBV6-5 and TRBJ1-1; D is uncertain. Germline V gene data show CDR1 as MNHEY and CDR2 as SVGAGI. With 1 base removed from V and 7 bases from J, the gap between germline ends came to 10 bases. The CDR3 consists of 13 residues. CDR3 amino acids: CASSYFGDNEAFF. In DNA, the CDR3 is TGTGCCAGCAGTTACTTCGGAGACAATGAAGCTTTCTTT.

This clonotype was detected a few times. V gene TRBV11-2 combines with J gene TRBJ2-5; TRBD1 agrees at 9 bases. The CDR3 consists of 16 residues. Germline CDR1 SGHAT, CDR2 FQNNGV. The ends lost 5 bases at V and 5 bases at J; junction bases unmatched: 12. The CDR3 DNA sequence: TGTGCCAGCAGCCCTCCTGGACAGGGGTTTAGGGAGACCCAGTACTTC. Amino acid sequence: CASSPPGQGFRETQYF.

This clonotype occurred many times. V usage is TRBV18 and J usage is TRBJ1-1; no clear D. Germline V gene data show CDR1 as KGHSH and CDR2 as LQKENI. The CDR3 runs 14 residues. Trimming left V 3 bases short and J 0 bases short, with 8 bases between. The CDR3 loop reads CASSPSVLNTEAFF. CDR3 coding DNA: TGTGCCAGCTCACCTTCAGTCTTGAACACTGAAGCTTTCTTT.

The CDR3 DNA follows: TGTGCCAGCAGCTGGATAATGGAGAACGAGCAGTACTTC. This translates into CASSWIMENEQYF. The chain couples TRBV11-2 to TRBJ2-7; D gene uncertain. Trimming pared 4 bases from V and 5 bases from J, leaving 12 bases between. CDR3 size: 13 residues. CDR1 SGHAT and CDR2 FQNNGV come from the germline V gene.

This clonotype is categorized as medium-sized. The chain is built from TRBV5-1 and TRBJ1-1; maybe TRBD1 (6 bases). V lost 3 bases and J lost 7, with 13 bases in between. Germline V gene sequence: CDR1 SGHRS, CDR2 YFSETQ. CDR3 size: 13 residues. The CDR3 nucleotides are TGCGCCAGCAGCTGGCGGACAGATCATGAAGCTTTCTTT. The encoded protein is CASSWRTDHEAFF.

This clonotype was seen repeatedly, ten times or more. The chain recombines TRBV27 with TRBJ1-1; 7 bases agree with TRBD1. The CDR3 runs to 13 residues. Germline assignment: CDR1 MNHEY and CDR2 SMNVEV (reference sequence). Germline trimming cut 6 bases from V and 4 bases from J; bases unmatched to any gene: 5. Here the CDR3 reads CASRQTGATEAFF. The CDR3 bases are TGTGCCAGCAGACAAACAGGGGCCACTGAAGCTTTCTTT.

The genes are TRBV20-1 and TRBJ2-7; D may be TRBD1 (6 bases). The germline gives CDR1 DFQATT, CDR2 SNEGSKA (reference sequence). The CDR3 is 14 amino acids. V lost 6 bases to trimming and J lost 3 bases, with 18 bases between them. The CDR3 region has the DNA TGCAGTGCCTTAACCGTTGACAGGCTCTACGAGCAGTACTTC. This codes for CSALTVDRLYEQYF.

This clonotype was detected many times. The chain couples TRBV11-2 to TRBJ2-3, with D perhaps being TRBD1 or TRBD2 (5 bases each). Germline V lookup: CDR1 SGHAT, CDR2 FQNNGV. Trimming pared 4 bases from V and 2 bases from J, leaving 13 bases between. This CDR3 is built from 15 residues. DNA of the CDR3: TGTGCCAGCAGCTCCCCCGGGACCGACACAGATACGCAGTATTTT. The encoded protein is CASSSPGTDTDTQYF.

In this sample, this clonotype turned up many times. The V and J genes are TRBV20-1 and TRBJ2-5; D is unresolved. V lost 0 bases to trimming and J lost 1 base, with 6 bases between them. Per germline, CDR1 DFQATT and CDR2 SNEGSKA (reference sequence). The CDR3 covers 13 residues. CDR3 loop: CSARDSLQETQYF. CDR3 DNA: TGCAGTGCTAGAGATAGTCTCCAAGAGACCCAGTACTTC.

This clonotype came up many times. The rearrangement joins TRBV6-5 to TRBJ1-2, with D unresolved. Germline V gene data show CDR1 as MNHEY and CDR2 as SVGAGI. V dropped 5 bases and J dropped 5 bases, with 12 bases sitting between them. CDR3 length: 13 amino acids. The CDR3 region has the DNA TGTGCCAGCAGTGTCCGCGGGGATTATGGCTACACCTTC. Protein product: CASSVRGDYGYTF.

This clonotype was picked up many times. V usage is TRBV5-1 and J usage is TRBJ1-2, with D possibly being TRBD1 (6 bases). Trimming pared 0 bases from V and 7 bases from J, leaving 19 bases between. This CDR3 has 16 residues. CDR1 is SGHRS, CDR2 YFSETQ, per germline. This CDR3 is CASSLATGKPVGGYTF. The CDR3 nucleotides read TGCGCCAGCAGCTTGGCCACAGGGAAGCCTGTAGGTGGCTACACCTTC.

This clonotype was seen repeatedly, ten times or more. An end of the junction does not agree with germline; a read error may underlie this. The DNA for the CDR3 is TGTTCCAGCAGCGAATACAATTCGCGGGAGACCCAGTACTTC. This codes for CSSSEYNSRETQYF. V usage is TRBV6-5 and J usage is TRBJ2-5; D is uncertain. CDR3 length: 14 amino acids. Germline V gene sequence: CDR1 MNHEY, CDR2 SVGAGI.